A selection of T cell receptor beta chains follows, all from one sample in a study of shared clonotypes between healthy human individuals. Profiled with immunoSEQ multiplex PCR; TCRdb holds only in-frame clones, not every one. The sample lists 950,000 to 1,100,000 clones, about 77% occurring once. The sample was memory CD4+ T cells sorted from blood. The receptors derive from a man aged 18 to 30 in good health. Both conserved end residues are part of each CDR3. Fields, in order: V gene, clone size, D gene, J gene, CDR3 DNA, CDR3 protein. A D gene is named only where the DNA matches it firmly. Only part of the rows carry a size: once, few, many, or a class if the clone is expanded.

v_gene: TRBV28
abundance: NA
d_gene: NA
j_gene: TRBJ1-5
CDR3nt: TGTGCCAGCAGTCCAAGGGGGTCTGGCAATCAGCCCCAGCATTTT
CDR3aa: CASSPRGSGNQPQHF

v_gene: TRBV5-1
abundance: NA
d_gene: TRBD1
j_gene: TRBJ1-2
CDR3nt: TGCGCCAGCAGTTCCGGAGGAACAGGGGTGGGAGGCTACACCTTC
CDR3aa: CASSSGGTGVGGYTF

v_gene: TRBV6-1
abundance: NA
d_gene: TRBD1
j_gene: TRBJ1-5
CDR3nt: TGTGCCAGCATCCGGACAGGGGGCAATCAGCCCCAGCATTTT
CDR3aa: CASIRTGGNQPQHF

v_gene: TRBV7-7
abundance: NA
d_gene: TRBD1
j_gene: TRBJ2-7
CDR3nt: TGTGCTAGCAGCTTAGAGGGACAGGTCTACGAGCAGTACTTC
CDR3aa: CASSLEGQVYEQYF

v_gene: TRBV5-1
abundance: NA
d_gene: NA
j_gene: TRBJ1-2
CDR3nt: TGCGCCAGCAGCTTGTTCCAGGGTGATGGCTACACCTTC
CDR3aa: CASSLFQGDGYTF

v_gene: TRBV5-1
abundance: NA
d_gene: NA
j_gene: TRBJ2-3
CDR3nt: TGCGCCAGCAGCGCCGAGGCGGAGTATACGCAGTATTTT
CDR3aa: CASSAEAEYTQYF

v_gene: TRBV29-1
abundance: once
d_gene: NA
j_gene: TRBJ1-1
CDR3nt: TGCAGCGTTGACAGGGTGAACACTGAAGCTTTCTTT
CDR3aa: CSVDRVNTEAFF

v_gene: TRBV7-6
abundance: NA
d_gene: NA
j_gene: TRBJ2-7
CDR3nt: TGTGCCAGCAGCAATGGTCTGCACTACGAGCAGTACTTC
CDR3aa: CASSNGLHYEQYF

v_gene: TRBV19
abundance: NA
d_gene: TRBD1
j_gene: TRBJ1-2
CDR3nt: TGTGCCAGTAGTATTGGACAGGGCAGCTATGGCTACACCTTC
CDR3aa: CASSIGQGSYGYTF

v_gene: TRBV19
abundance: once
d_gene: TRBD1
j_gene: TRBJ1-1
CDR3nt: TGTGCCAGTAGTATTCCGGGACAGGGGCTAGCAGCTTTCTTT
CDR3aa: CASSIPGQGLAAFF

v_gene: TRBV27
abundance: few
d_gene: TRBD1
j_gene: TRBJ1-6
CDR3nt: TGTGCCAGCAGTTTGGGGACAGGGTCACCCCTCCACTTT
CDR3aa: CASSLGTGSPLHF

v_gene: TRBV27
abundance: NA
d_gene: NA
j_gene: TRBJ1-1
CDR3nt: TGTGCCAGCAGTTTATTGGGTCTTAGTAACACTGAAGCTTTCTTT
CDR3aa: CASSLLGLSNTEAFF

v_gene: TRBV5-4
abundance: NA
d_gene: TRBD1
j_gene: TRBJ2-2
CDR3nt: TGTGCCAGCGCCCTGACTAGACAGGGGCTGACCGGGGAGCTGTTTTTT
CDR3aa: CASALTRQGLTGELFF

v_gene: TRBV6-5
abundance: NA
d_gene: NA
j_gene: TRBJ1-2
CDR3nt: TGTGCCAGCACGAGGGGGGCTAACTATGGCTACACCTTC
CDR3aa: CASTRGANYGYTF

v_gene: TRBV6-1
abundance: few
d_gene: NA
j_gene: TRBJ1-5
CDR3nt: TGTGCCAGCAGTGGAGACAGCAGCAATCAGCCCCAGCATTTT
CDR3aa: CASSGDSSNQPQHF

v_gene: TRBV6-1
abundance: NA
d_gene: TRBD1
j_gene: TRBJ2-7
CDR3nt: TGTGCCAGCCGCGGACAGGGTACCTACGAGCAGTACTTC
CDR3aa: CASRGQGTYEQYF

v_gene: TRBV19
abundance: few
d_gene: NA
j_gene: TRBJ1-1
CDR3nt: TGTGCCACGGCCTCAAGGGCCAGGAACACTGAAGCTTTCTTT
CDR3aa: CATASRARNTEAFF